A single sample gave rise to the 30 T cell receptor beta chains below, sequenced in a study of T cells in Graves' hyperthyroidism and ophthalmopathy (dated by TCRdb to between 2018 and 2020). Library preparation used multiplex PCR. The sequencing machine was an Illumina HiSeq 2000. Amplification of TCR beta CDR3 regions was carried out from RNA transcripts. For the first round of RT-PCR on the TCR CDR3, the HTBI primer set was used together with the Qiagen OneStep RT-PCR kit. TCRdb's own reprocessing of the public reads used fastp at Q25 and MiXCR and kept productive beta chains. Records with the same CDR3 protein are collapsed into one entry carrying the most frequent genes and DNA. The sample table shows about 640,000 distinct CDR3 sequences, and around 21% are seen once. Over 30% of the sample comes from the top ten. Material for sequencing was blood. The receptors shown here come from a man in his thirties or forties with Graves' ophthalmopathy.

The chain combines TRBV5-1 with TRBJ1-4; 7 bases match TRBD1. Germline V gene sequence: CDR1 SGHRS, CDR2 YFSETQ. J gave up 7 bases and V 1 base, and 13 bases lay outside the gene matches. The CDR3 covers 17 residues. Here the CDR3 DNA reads TGCGCCAGCAGCTTGTTCGGGACAGTATCTTCGGGTGAAAAACTGTTTTTT. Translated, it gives CASSLFGTVSSGEKLFF.

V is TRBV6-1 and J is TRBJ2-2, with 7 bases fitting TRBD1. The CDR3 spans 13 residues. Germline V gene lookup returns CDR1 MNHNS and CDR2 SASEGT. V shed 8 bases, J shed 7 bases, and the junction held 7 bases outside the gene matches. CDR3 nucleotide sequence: TGTGCCAGCTTTCAAGGGGGCGGCGGGGAGCTGTTTTTT. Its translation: CASFQGGGGELFF.

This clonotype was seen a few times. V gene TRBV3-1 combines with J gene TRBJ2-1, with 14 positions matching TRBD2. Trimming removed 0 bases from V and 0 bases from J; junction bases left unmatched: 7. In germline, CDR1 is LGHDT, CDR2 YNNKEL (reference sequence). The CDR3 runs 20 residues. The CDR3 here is CASSQEGRLAGGISYNEQFF. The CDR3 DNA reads TGTGCCAGCAGCCAAGAAGGGAGACTAGCGGGAGGGATCTCCTACAATGAGCAGTTCTTC.

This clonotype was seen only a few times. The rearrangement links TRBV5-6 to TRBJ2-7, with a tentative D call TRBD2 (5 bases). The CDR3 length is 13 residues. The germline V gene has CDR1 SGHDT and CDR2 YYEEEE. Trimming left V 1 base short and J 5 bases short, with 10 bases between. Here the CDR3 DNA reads TGTGCCAGCAGCTTGCCCCCGGGGAACGAGCAGTACTTC. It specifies CASSLPPGNEQYF.

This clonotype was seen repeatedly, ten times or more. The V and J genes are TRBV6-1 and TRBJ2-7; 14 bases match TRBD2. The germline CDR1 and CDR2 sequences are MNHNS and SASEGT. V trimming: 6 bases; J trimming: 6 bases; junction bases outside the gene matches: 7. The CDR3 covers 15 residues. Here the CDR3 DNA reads TGTGCCAGCAGCAGCGGGACTAGCGGGAGTATCGAGCAGTACTTC. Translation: CASSSGTSGSIEQYF.

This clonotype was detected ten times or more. Here the CDR3 DNA reads TGTGCCAGCAGTCCGCGACAGGATGGGTCCTACGAGCAGTACTTC. Translating gives CASSPRQDGSYEQYF. The chain is built from TRBV12-3 or TRBV12-4 and TRBJ2-7, with a weak D call TRBD1 (6 bases). The ends were cut back, 5 bases at V and 1 base at J, with 15 bases in the middle. The CDR3 consists of 15 residues.

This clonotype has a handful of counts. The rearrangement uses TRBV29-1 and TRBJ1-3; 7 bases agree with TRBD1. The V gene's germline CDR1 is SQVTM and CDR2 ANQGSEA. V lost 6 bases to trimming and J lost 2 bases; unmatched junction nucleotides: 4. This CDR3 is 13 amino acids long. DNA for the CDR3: TGCAGCGTCGCTACAGGGGCTGGAAACACCATATATTTT. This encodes CSVATGAGNTIYF.

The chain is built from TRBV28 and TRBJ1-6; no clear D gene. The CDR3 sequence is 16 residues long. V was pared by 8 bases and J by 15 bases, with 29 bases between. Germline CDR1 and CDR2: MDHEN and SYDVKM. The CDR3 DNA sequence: TGTGCCAGCCTCAGCGGAGCAAGAGGTCGACTTGTTGTCCTCCACTTT. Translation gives CASLSGARGRLVVLHF.

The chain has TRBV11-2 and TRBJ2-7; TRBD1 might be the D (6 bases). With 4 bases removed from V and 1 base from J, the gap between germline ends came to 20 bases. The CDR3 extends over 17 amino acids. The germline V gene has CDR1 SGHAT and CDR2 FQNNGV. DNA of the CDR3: TGTGCCAGCAGCTCCTTTGTATCCCCAGGGGCATCCTACGAGCAGTACTTC. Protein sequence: CASSSFVSPGASYEQYF.

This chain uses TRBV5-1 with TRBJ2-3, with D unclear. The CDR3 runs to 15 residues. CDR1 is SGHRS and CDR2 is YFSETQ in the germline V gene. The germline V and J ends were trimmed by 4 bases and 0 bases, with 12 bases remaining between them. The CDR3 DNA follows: TGCGCCAGCAGCCCCGGGCCCGACAGCACAGATACGCAGTATTTT. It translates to CASSPGPDSTDTQYF. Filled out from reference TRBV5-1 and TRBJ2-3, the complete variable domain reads KAGVTQTPRYLIKTRGQQVTLSCSPISGHRSVSWYQQTPGQGLQFLFEYFSETQRNKGNFPGRFSGRQFSNSRSEMNVSTLELGDSALYLCASSPGPDSTDTQYFGPGTRLTVL.

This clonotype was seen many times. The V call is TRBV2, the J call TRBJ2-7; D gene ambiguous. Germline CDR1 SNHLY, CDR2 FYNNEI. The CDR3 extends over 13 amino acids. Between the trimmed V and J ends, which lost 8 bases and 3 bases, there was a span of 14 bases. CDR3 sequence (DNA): TGTGCCAGCTGCGTCATCGAAAACTACGAGCAGTACTTC. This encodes CASCVIENYEQYF.

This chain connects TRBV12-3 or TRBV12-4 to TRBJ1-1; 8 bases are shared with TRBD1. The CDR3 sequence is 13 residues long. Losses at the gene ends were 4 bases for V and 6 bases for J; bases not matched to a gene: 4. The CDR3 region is CASSSTGGPEAFF. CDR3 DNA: TGTGCCAGCAGTTCCACAGGGGGTCCTGAAGCTTTCTTT.

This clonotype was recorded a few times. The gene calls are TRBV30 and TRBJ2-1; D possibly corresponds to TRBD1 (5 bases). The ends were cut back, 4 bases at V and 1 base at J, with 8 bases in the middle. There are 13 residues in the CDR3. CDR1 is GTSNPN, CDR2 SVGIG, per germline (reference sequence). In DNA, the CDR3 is TGTGCCTGGAACCCAGGGTCCTACAATGAGCAGTTCTTC. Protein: CAWNPGSYNEQFF.

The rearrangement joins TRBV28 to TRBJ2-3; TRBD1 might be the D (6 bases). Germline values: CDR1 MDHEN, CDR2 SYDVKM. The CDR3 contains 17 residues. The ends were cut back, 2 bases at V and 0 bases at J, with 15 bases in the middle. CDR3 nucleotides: TGTGCCAGCAGTTTACCCCCCGAGACAGGAAGCACAGATACGCAGTATTTT. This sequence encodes CASSLPPETGSTDTQYF.

The CDR3 DNA reads as TGTGCCAGCAGCTTGGTTCGCGGGGGTAACAATGAGCAGTTCTTC. Residues: CASSLVRGGNNEQFF. The chain joins TRBV5-6 to TRBJ2-1; 7 bases map to TRBD2. Germline trimming cut 0 bases from V and 5 bases from J; bases unmatched to any gene: 5. Germline V gene data show CDR1 as SGHDT and CDR2 as YYEEEE. This CDR3 is built from 15 residues.

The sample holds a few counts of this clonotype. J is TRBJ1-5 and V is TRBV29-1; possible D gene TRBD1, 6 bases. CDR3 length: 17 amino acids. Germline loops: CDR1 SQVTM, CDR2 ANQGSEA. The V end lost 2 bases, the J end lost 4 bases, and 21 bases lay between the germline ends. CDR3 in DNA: TGCAGCGTTGAAAAAGGAAACAGGGCCCAGAGGAATCAGCCCCAGCATTTT. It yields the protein CSVEKGNRAQRNQPQHF.

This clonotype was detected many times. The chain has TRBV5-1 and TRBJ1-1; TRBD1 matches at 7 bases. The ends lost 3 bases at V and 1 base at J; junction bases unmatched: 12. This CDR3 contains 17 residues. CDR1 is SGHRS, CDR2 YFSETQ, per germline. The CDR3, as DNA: TGCGCCAGCAGCTCTGGTCCCGGGACAGCTTCGAACACTGAAGCTTTCTTT. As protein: CASSSGPGTASNTEAFF. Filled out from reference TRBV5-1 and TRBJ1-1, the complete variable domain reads KAGVTQTPRYLIKTRGQQVTLSCSPISGHRSVSWYQQTPGQGLQFLFEYFSETQRNKGNFPGRFSGRQFSNSRSEMNVSTLELGDSALYLCASSSGPGTASNTEAFFGQGTRLTVV.

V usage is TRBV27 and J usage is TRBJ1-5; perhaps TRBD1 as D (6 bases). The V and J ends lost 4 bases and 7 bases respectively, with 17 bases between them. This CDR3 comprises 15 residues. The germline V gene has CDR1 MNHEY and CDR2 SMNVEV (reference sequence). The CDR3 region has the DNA TGTGCCAGCAGTTCGTACCAGGGGTTGATGCAGCCCCAGCATTTT. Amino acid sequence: CASSSYQGLMQPQHF.

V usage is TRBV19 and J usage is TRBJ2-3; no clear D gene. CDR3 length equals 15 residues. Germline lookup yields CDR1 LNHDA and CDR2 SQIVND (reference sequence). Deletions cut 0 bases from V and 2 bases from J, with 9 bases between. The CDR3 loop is CASSIEGAVTDTQYF. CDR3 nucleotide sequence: TGTGCCAGTAGTATAGAAGGTGCCGTCACAGATACGCAGTATTTT.

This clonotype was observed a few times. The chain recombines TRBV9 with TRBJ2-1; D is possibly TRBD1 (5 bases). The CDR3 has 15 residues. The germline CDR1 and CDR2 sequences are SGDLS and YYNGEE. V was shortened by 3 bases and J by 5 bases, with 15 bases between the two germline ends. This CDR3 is CASSALSWTHNEQFF. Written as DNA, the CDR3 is TGTGCCAGCAGCGCCCTGTCGTGGACACACAATGAGCAGTTCTTC.

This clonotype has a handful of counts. CDR3 DNA: TGTGCCACCAGCAGAGACCGCCCGGCTGATAGCGGACACACAGATACGCAGTATTTT. Translated, it gives CATSRDRPADSGHTDTQYF. The V gene is TRBV15, the J gene TRBJ2-3; TRBD2 is a possible D gene (6 bases). CDR3 size: 19 residues. Germline-derived CDR1 and CDR2 are LNHNV and YYDKDF (reference sequence). With 0 bases removed from V and 2 bases from J, the gap between germline ends came to 21 bases.

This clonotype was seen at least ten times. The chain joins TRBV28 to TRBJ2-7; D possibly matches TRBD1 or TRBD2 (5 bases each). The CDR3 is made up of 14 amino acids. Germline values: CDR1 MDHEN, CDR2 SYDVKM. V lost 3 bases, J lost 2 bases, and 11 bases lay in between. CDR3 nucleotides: TGTGCCAGCAGTTTCTATCGGGGCCCCTACGAGCAGTACTTC. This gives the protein CASSFYRGPYEQYF.

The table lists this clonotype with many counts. The CDR3 sequence is CATSRGSVTYEQYF. In DNA, the CDR3 is TGTGCCACCAGCAGAGGGTCGGTCACCTACGAGCAGTACTTC. V gene TRBV15 combines with J gene TRBJ2-7; D is uncertain. The V and J ends lost 1 base and 2 bases respectively, with 9 bases between them. This CDR3 has 14 amino acids. Germline lookup yields CDR1 LNHNV and CDR2 YYDKDF (reference sequence). Variable domain in full (rest from reference TRBV15 and TRBJ2-7): DAMVIQNPRYQVTQFGKPVTLSCSQTLNHNVMYWYQQKSSQAPKLLFHYYDKDFNNEADTPDNFQSRRPNTSFCFLDIRSPGLGDTAMYLCATSRGSVTYEQYFGPGTRLTVT.

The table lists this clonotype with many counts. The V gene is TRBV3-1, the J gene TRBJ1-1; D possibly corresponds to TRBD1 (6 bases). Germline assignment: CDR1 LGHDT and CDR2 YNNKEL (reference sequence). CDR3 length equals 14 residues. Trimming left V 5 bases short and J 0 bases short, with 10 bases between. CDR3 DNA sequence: TGTGCCAGCAGCTTAGGACAGATGAACACTGAAGCTTTCTTT. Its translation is CASSLGQMNTEAFF.

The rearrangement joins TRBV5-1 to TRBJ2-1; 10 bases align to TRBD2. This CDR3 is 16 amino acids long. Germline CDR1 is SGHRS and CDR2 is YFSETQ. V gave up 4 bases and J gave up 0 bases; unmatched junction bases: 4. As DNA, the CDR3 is TGCGCCAGCAGCCAGACTAGCGGGCCCTCCTACAATGAGCAGTTCTTC. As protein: CASSQTSGPSYNEQFF.

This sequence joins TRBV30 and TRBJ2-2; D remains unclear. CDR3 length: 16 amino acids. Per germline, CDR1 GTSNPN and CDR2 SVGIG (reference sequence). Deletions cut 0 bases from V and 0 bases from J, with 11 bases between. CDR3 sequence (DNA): TGTGCCTGGAGTGTAGGGTATAGGCCGAACACCGGGGAGCTGTTTTTT. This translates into CAWSVGYRPNTGELFF.

The CDR3 sequence is CASRYPTSGRDAGELFF. For the CDR3, the DNA is TGCGCCAGCAGGTACCCCACTAGCGGGAGGGACGCCGGGGAGCTGTTTTTT. V is TRBV10-2 and J is TRBJ2-2; TRBD2 matches 13 bases. CDR1 is WSHSY and CDR2 is SAAADI in the germline V gene. V trimming: 6 bases; J trimming: 6 bases; junction bases outside the gene matches: 10. The CDR3 is 17 amino acids.

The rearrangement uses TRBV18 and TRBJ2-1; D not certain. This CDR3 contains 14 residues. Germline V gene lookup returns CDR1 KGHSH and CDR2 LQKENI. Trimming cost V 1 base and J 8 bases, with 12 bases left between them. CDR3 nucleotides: TGTGCCAGCTCACCACAGGCTAGTGGCGATGAGCAGTTCTTC. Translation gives CASSPQASGDEQFF.

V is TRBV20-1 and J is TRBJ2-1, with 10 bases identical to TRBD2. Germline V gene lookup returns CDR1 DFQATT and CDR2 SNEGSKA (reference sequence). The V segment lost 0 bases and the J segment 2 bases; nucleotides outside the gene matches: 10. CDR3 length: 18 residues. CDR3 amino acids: CSARDLAPLAGAYNEQFF. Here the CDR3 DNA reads TGCAGTGCTAGAGATCTGGCCCCCCTAGCGGGAGCCTACAATGAGCAGTTCTTC.

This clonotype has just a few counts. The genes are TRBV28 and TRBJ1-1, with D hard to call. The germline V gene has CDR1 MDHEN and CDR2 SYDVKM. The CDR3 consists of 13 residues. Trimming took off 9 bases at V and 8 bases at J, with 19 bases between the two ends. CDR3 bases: TGTGCCAGTGATCGAGGTCGGTTTTCAGAAGCTTTCTTT. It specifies CASDRGRFSEAFF.